Listed below are T cell receptor beta chains from one sample, sequenced in a study of T cell changes during pregnancy in multiple sclerosis. Sequencing was performed with immunoSEQ multiplex PCR; in TCRdb, only in-frame clones are kept and a portion is missing. Of 60,000 or so clones listed, 91% are singletons. The specimen was peripheral blood, collected before pregnancy. These receptors came from a female donor with multiple sclerosis, enrolled in a pregnancy study. Both conserved end residues are part of each CDR3. D genes are given only for firm matches.

j_call d_call v_call cdr3_aa
TRBJ1-5 . TRBV7-2 CASSPRSSGYSNQPQHF
TRBJ2-7 . TRBV4-2 CASSRRVGEYEQYF
TRBJ2-7 . TRBV5-1 CASSLGGKEDEQYF
TRBJ1-2 . TRBV11-2 CASSHRLGNYGYTF
TRBJ1-3 . TRBV5-6 CASSSGQGNTIYF
TRBJ2-2 . TRBV9 CASSGGGPSNTGELFF
TRBJ1-6 . TRBV9 CASSGWGGSYNSPLHF
TRBJ1-2 . TRBV29-1 CSVVAGDLYGYTF
TRBJ2-7 TRBD1 TRBV5-8 CASSSTGGLEQYF
TRBJ1-1 TRBD1 TRBV9 CASSVQGAKAEAFF
TRBJ2-1 TRBD2 TRBV5-1 CASSPRLAGGLNEQFF
TRBJ2-1 TRBD2 TRBV9 CASSVEGRGSSYNEQFF
TRBJ1-1 TRBD1 TRBV6-5 CASSYLGGALLAFF
TRBJ1-4 . TRBV10-3 CAISESRPGDEKLFF
TRBJ2-2 . TRBV19 CASSYPSGLTGELFF
TRBJ2-1 . TRBV9 CASSEGVYDNEQFF
TRBJ1-2 TRBD1 TRBV6-5 CASSPTGKGYTF
TRBJ1-2 TRBD1 TRBV27 CASSLTGEAGYTF
TRBJ2-1 TRBD1 TRBV18 CASSPLGQGAYNEQFF
TRBJ2-5 TRBD2 TRBV7-8 CASSLWGGREETQYF